This is a list of T cell receptor beta chains from one sample in a study of shared clonotypes between healthy human individuals. The assay was immunoSEQ multiplex PCR, and TCRdb's table has in-frame clones only and misses some. The data contain around 1,900,000 clones, around 95% of them singletons. The specimen was naive CD8+ T cells from PBMCs. The origin of the receptors is a young man in good health. Some clones in this sample may be carry-over from other donors' samples. Both conserved end residues are part of each CDR3.

v_gene	j_gene	CDR3aa
TRBV13	TRBJ1-1	CASSFRGGNPEAFF
TRBV27	TRBJ2-1	CASRPYMVGLGVDNEQFF
TRBV9	TRBJ2-4	CASSVGGFGGLENIQYF
TRBV27	TRBJ1-1	CASSFGRVGYTEAFF
TRBV5-1	TRBJ2-7	CASSWGQGSSYEQYF
TRBV9	TRBJ2-3	CASSPPPLTGARSTDTQYF
TRBV28	TRBJ1-1	CASRLRGGRLFLNTEAFF
TRBV7-9	TRBJ2-1	CASTNGLAGAWEQFF
TRBV6-1	TRBJ1-5	CASTGGMYSNQPQHF
TRBV6-6	TRBJ2-1	CASSPSGRGNEQFF
TRBV30	TRBJ2-2	CAWTGGTGELFF
TRBV7-9	TRBJ1-1	CASSSTIFEAFF
TRBV28	TRBJ2-3	CASSLGASREGPTDTQYF
TRBV7-9	TRBJ2-3	CASTPRSPLSTDTQYF
TRBV5-6	TRBJ1-1	CASSFSAVNTEAFF
TRBV11-3	TRBJ2-7	CASSLGVGVYEQYF
TRBV11-2	TRBJ2-5	CASSLGTLLGGAETQYF
TRBV7-3	TRBJ2-5	CASSLGPGVGETQYF
TRBV7-9	TRBJ1-2	CASSWGQGVYGYTF
TRBV25-1	TRBJ1-6	CASSEYAGNSPLHF